This T cell receptor (beta chain) was found in a study of OX40 agonist ivuxolimab in advanced cancers. The assay was immunoSEQ multiplex PCR, and TCRdb's table has in-frame clones only and misses some. Among about 56,000 clones listed, around 90% were seen once. The source material was CD4+ or CD8+ T cells sorted from blood, sampled in a trial of the OX40 agonist ivuxolimab. The receptor's source is an adult with an advanced solid tumor such as melanoma, head and neck, liver or kidney cancer.

CDR3 sequence: CASSLGESTYEQYF. DNA for the CDR3: TGTGCCAGCAGCTTAGGAGAATCCACCTACGAGCAGTACTTC. V gene TRBV7-6 combines with J gene TRBJ2-7; D call uncertain. Looked up from germline, CDR1 is SGHVS and CDR2 is FNYEAQ. V was shortened by 1 base and J by 2 bases, with 9 bases between the two germline ends. This CDR3 spans 14 amino acids.